This TCR beta chain appears in the sequencing data of a study of T cell repertoires in cytomegalovirus infection. About the research overall: Both CMV infection and a matching HLA type were indicated by public TCR beta signatures.

This clonotype was detected a few times. Its specificity is not known. Deletions cut 0 bases from V and 2 bases from J, with 11 bases between. From germline, CDR1 is MGHRA and CDR2 YSYEKL. The CDR3 length is 17 residues. Overall study findings and caveats: Cumulative public TCR beta family frequency identified CMV carriers with the relevant HLA. The ex vivo response was dominated by HLA-C-restricted CMV-specific TCR beta clonotypes.

In TCRdb, the reads were re-called with MiXCR into one record per CDR3 protein. In the table there are about a million distinct CDR3 sequences, about a third of which are singletons. The material sequenced was cultured CD8+ T cells from PBMCs, taken from culture after CMV antigen stimulation. The rearrangement joins TRBV4-1 to TRBJ2-6; TRBD2 is a possible D gene (6 bases). The source of this sequence is a human donor in good health (CMV status not recorded). Some clones in this sample may be carry-over from other donors' samples. DNA for the CDR3: TGCGCCAGCAGCCAAGACGCTTCGGGGGCTGGGGCCAACGTCCTGACTTTC. Amino acids: CASSQDASGAGANVLTF.